A single sample is the source of the 29 T cell receptor beta chains below, sequenced in a study of T cell responses to AZD1222 COVID-19 vaccine. The table came from immunoSEQ multiplex PCR; TCRdb's copy has only in-frame clones and leaves some out. The data show approximately 65,000 clones, about 74% seen once. The sequencing here drew on peripheral blood, taken on day 0 of AZD1222 vaccination. Receptors were obtained from an adult in good health.

V usage is TRBV6-5 and J usage is TRBJ2-7; D gene unclear. Between the trimmed V and J ends, which lost 6 bases and 0 bases, there was a span of 12 bases. This CDR3 is built from 14 residues. CDR1 and CDR2 (germline): MNHEY, SVGAGI. The CDR3 is CASSPGSSSYEQYF. The CDR3 bases are TGTGCCAGCAGCCCGGGTAGCAGCTCCTACGAGCAGTACTTC.

The J gene is TRBJ2-3, the V gene TRBV7-9; tentatively, D is TRBD1 (5 bases). The CDR3 extends over 14 amino acids. CDR1 and CDR2 (germline): SEHNR, FQNEAQ (reference sequence). V lost 9 bases to trimming and J lost 1 base, with 14 bases between them. CDR3 DNA: TGTGCCAGTTTCGGGCAGGGCTGCACAGATACGCAGTATTTT. This sequence encodes CASFGQGCTDTQYF.

This clone occurred a few times. The chain has TRBV4-3 and TRBJ1-1, with TRBD1 as a possible D gene (5 bases). The CDR3 runs to 15 residues. Germline V gene lookup returns CDR1 LGHNA and CDR2 YSLEER. The V end was cut by 0 bases, the J end by 4 bases, with 12 bases between. The chain's CDR3 is CASSQESGWVTEAFF. The CDR3 DNA sequence: TGCGCCAGCAGCCAAGAATCAGGGTGGGTCACTGAAGCTTTCTTT.

This clone has just a few counts. The chain carries TRBV11-2 and TRBJ2-1; TRBD1 is a possible D gene (6 bases). V dropped 0 bases and J dropped 2 bases, with 8 bases sitting between them. Germline V gene sequence: CDR1 SGHAT, CDR2 FQNNGV. The CDR3 is 15 amino acids. For the CDR3, the DNA is TGTGCCAGCAGCTTAGATGGGACACCCTACAATGAGCAGTTCTTC. It encodes CASSLDGTPYNEQFF.

The chain carries TRBV19 and TRBJ2-7, with D perhaps TRBD1 or TRBD2 (6 bases each). CDR1 and CDR2 (germline): LNHDA, SQIVND (reference sequence). This CDR3 region has 12 residues. With 5 bases removed from V and 7 bases from J, the gap between germline ends came to 12 bases. The CDR3 region is CASSPRGREQYF. For the CDR3, the DNA is TGTGCCAGTAGTCCCCGGGGGCGAGAGCAGTACTTC.

In DNA, the CDR3 is TGTGCCAGTAGTATAGACAGGGGTTGGGTACACAATGAGCAGTTCTTC. Translating it yields CASSIDRGWVHNEQFF. V usage is TRBV19 and J usage is TRBJ2-1, with D tentatively TRBD1 (6 bases). V was cut by 0 bases and J by 5 bases, with 14 bases left in between. Germline CDR1 and CDR2: LNHDA and SQIVND (reference sequence). The CDR3 covers 16 residues.

This clone was recorded a few times. The CDR3 DNA sequence: TGCGCCAGCAGCCAAGTGGCAGAGAACACCGGGGAGCTGTTTTTT. It specifies CASSQVAENTGELFF. This chain links TRBV4-1 with TRBJ2-2; no clear D. Germline V gives CDR1 MGHRA, CDR2 YSYEKL. V was clipped by 1 base and J by 1 base, with 7 bases between them. The CDR3 loop spans 15 amino acids.

A note on this clone: One junction end disagrees with the germline gene, perhaps due to a read error. This chain joins TRBV28 and TRBJ2-7, with 7 bases aligning to TRBD2. Germline assignment: CDR1 MDHEN and CDR2 SYDVKM. This CDR3 has 12 residues. As DNA, the CDR3 is TGTGCCAGCAGCCAGGTCAGGAGTAGCGGGTTGTTC. Translation gives CASSQVRSSGLF.

This chain connects TRBV5-1 to TRBJ2-1; unclear D gene. Germline V gene data show CDR1 as SGHRS and CDR2 as YFSETQ. V lost 0 bases and J lost 5, with 9 bases in between. There are 14 residues in the CDR3. The CDR3 loop is CASSLVQPNNEQFF. The CDR3 nucleotides read TGCGCCAGCAGCTTGGTTCAGCCTAACAATGAGCAGTTCTTC.

The CDR3 DNA follows: TGTGCCAGCAGCGAACGGGGCTTTCAAGAGACCCAGTACTTC. This gives the protein CASSERGFQETQYF. The chain couples TRBV9 to TRBJ2-5; possibly TRBD1 or TRBD2 for D (5 bases each). CDR3 length: 14 residues. Germline assignment: CDR1 SGDLS and CDR2 YYNGEE. V was pared by 3 bases and J by 2 bases, with 11 bases between. The variable domain in full, completed from reference TRBV9 and TRBJ2-5, reads DSGVTQTPKHLITATGQRVTLRCSPRSGDLSVYWYQQSLDQGLQFLIQYYNGEERAKGNILERFSAQQFPDLHSELNLSSLELGDSALYFCASSERGFQETQYFGPGTRLLVL.

V gene TRBV11-3 combines with J gene TRBJ1-3, with a possible D match to TRBD1 (5 bases). CDR1 is SGHNT, CDR2 YENEEA, per germline. The V and J ends lost 2 bases and 4 bases respectively, with 18 bases between them. This CDR3 contains 17 residues. This CDR3 reads CASSLRSGDPAGNTIYF. Here the CDR3 DNA reads TGTGCCAGCAGCTTAAGGTCGGGGGATCCGGCCGGAAACACCATATATTTT.

The rearrangement uses TRBV4-1 and TRBJ2-1, with TRBD2 as a possible D gene (5 bases). Trimming removed 5 bases from V and 2 bases from J, with 16 bases in between. Per germline, CDR1 MGHRA and CDR2 YSYEKL. CDR3 length: 16 residues. The CDR3 region has the DNA TGCGCCAGCAGCTTTACTCCCACCGGGGCCTACAATGAGCAGTTCTTC. It encodes CASSFTPTGAYNEQFF.

V gene TRBV6-5 combines with J gene TRBJ1-5; D may be TRBD1 (6 bases). This CDR3 has 13 residues. Germline V CDR1 and CDR2: MNHEY, SVGAGI. With 6 bases removed from V and 5 bases from J, the gap between germline ends came to 11 bases. CDR3 nucleotide sequence: TGTGCCAGCAGGCCGGCAGGGGATCAGCCCCAGCATTTT. Translation: CASRPAGDQPQHF.

V and J are TRBV29-1 and TRBJ1-3; 8 positions agree with TRBD1. Trimming cost V 3 bases and J 8 bases; bases outside gene matches: 3. The CDR3 is 12 amino acids. Per the germline V gene, CDR1 is SQVTM and CDR2 is ANQGSEA. The CDR3 sequence is CSVETGADTIYF. CDR3 coding DNA: TGCAGCGTTGAGACAGGGGCCGACACCATATATTTT.

V usage is TRBV19 and J usage is TRBJ2-3; D might be TRBD2 (6 bases). Trimming removed 4 bases at V and 1 base at J, with 9 bases between. The germline CDR1 and CDR2 sequences are LNHDA and SQIVND (reference sequence). The length of the CDR3 is 14 residues. The CDR3 loop is CASSRGDRTDTQYF. The CDR3 DNA sequence: TGTGCCAGTAGTAGGGGGGATCGCACAGATACGCAGTATTTT.

This clone has only a few counts. V is TRBV27 and J is TRBJ1-6; weak D call: TRBD1 (6 bases). Germline CDR1 and CDR2: MNHEY and SMNVEV (reference sequence). The CDR3 loop spans 15 amino acids. Trimming left V 3 bases short and J 9 bases short, with 15 bases between. Written as DNA, the CDR3 is TGTGCCAGCAGTTTGGGTGGCAGGGGTCTTTCACCCCTCCACTTT. Translation gives CASSLGGRGLSPLHF.

This clone was seen only a few times. J is TRBJ1-3 and V is TRBV4-1; unclear D gene. V was clipped by 0 bases and J by 3 bases, with 9 bases between them. The CDR3 is 15 amino acids. Germline V gives CDR1 MGHRA, CDR2 YSYEKL. DNA for the CDR3: TGCGCCAGCAGCCAAGATAGGAACGTTGGAAACACCATATATTTT. It encodes CASSQDRNVGNTIYF.

This clone was counted only a few times. The chain is built from TRBV28 and TRBJ2-7; 7 bases map to TRBD1. V trimming: 6 bases; J trimming: 5 bases; junction bases outside the gene matches: 10. The CDR3 spans 14 residues. Germline V gene sequence: CDR1 MDHEN, CDR2 SYDVKM. The CDR3 loop is CASRGGASWDEQYF. DNA of the CDR3: TGTGCCAGCAGAGGGGGCGCATCCTGGGACGAGCAGTACTTC.

V is TRBV28 and J is TRBJ1-1, with D possibly being TRBD1 (5 bases). The germline CDR1 and CDR2 sequences are MDHEN and SYDVKM. The CDR3 is 16 amino acids. Trimming pared 5 bases from V and 0 bases from J, leaving 16 bases between. This CDR3 is CASSPSGTSVNTEAFF. The CDR3 region has the DNA TGTGCCAGCAGTCCATCCGGGACTAGCGTGAACACTGAAGCTTTCTTT. The entire variable domain, with the rest obtained from reference TRBV28 and TRBJ1-1, is as follows: DVKVTQSSRYLVKRTGEKVFLECVQDMDHENMFWYRQDPGLGLRLIYFSYDVKMKEKGDIPEGYSVSREKKERFSLILESASTNQTSMYLCASSPSGTSVNTEAFFGQGTRLTVV.

This clone was counted between two and nine times. The chain recombines TRBV2 with TRBJ1-1; no clear D. V was shortened by 8 bases and J by 4 bases, with 11 bases between the two germline ends. CDR3 size: 12 residues. Germline V gene sequence: CDR1 SNHLY, CDR2 FYNNEI. CDR3 residues: CASWGGGTEAFF. The CDR3 coding sequence is TGTGCCAGCTGGGGAGGTGGCACTGAAGCTTTCTTT.

The chain joins TRBV9 to TRBJ2-5; D not certain. The CDR3 length is 16 residues. Germline loops: CDR1 SGDLS, CDR2 YYNGEE. The V end was cut by 0 bases, the J end by 2 bases, with 14 bases between. The DNA of the CDR3 is TGTGCCAGCAGCGTAGCCCCTACGAGCCGTCAAGAGACCCAGTACTTC. Translating gives CASSVAPTSRQETQYF.

This clone has only a few counts. The chain employs TRBV11-2 and TRBJ1-6; D may be TRBD1 (5 bases). Germline V gene data show CDR1 as SGHAT and CDR2 as FQNNGV. Trimming removed 4 bases at V and 9 bases at J, with 16 bases between. The CDR3 consists of 15 residues. In nucleotides, the CDR3 is TGTGCCAGCAGCTCCGTAAGGGGCAAGAGTTCACCCCTCCACTTT. It encodes CASSSVRGKSSPLHF.

The chain links TRBV3-1 (or the pseudogene TRBV3-2) to TRBJ1-5; the D is unclear. This CDR3 is 16 amino acids long. Trimming took off 0 bases at V and 4 bases at J, with 13 bases between the two ends. Germline CDR1 LGHDT, CDR2 YNNKEL (reference sequence). The CDR3 sequence: CASSQDLDGSNQPQHF. In DNA, the CDR3 is TGTGCCAGCAGCCAAGATCTCGACGGCTCGAATCAGCCCCAGCATTTT.

This sequence joins TRBV24-1 and TRBJ2-7; D is tentatively TRBD1 or TRBD2 (6 bases each). V was clipped by 3 bases and J by 5 bases, with 13 bases between them. The CDR3 is 14 residues long. Germline V CDR1 and CDR2: KGHDR, SFDVKD. Written as DNA, the CDR3 is TGTGCCACCAGTGATCCTCGGGGGCTGGACGAGCAGTACTTC. Translating it yields CATSDPRGLDEQYF.

V usage is TRBV19 and J usage is TRBJ1-2; maybe TRBD1 (6 bases). CDR3 length: 14 amino acids. The V end lost 5 bases, the J end lost 2 bases, and 12 bases lay between the germline ends. Looked up from germline, CDR1 is LNHDA and CDR2 is SQIVND (reference sequence). The CDR3 loop reads CASSWQQGNYGYTF. CDR3 DNA sequence: TGTGCCAGTAGTTGGCAACAGGGCAACTATGGCTACACCTTC.

The chain combines TRBV11-2 with TRBJ2-3; 8 bases line up with TRBD1. Germline CDR1 SGHAT, CDR2 FQNNGV. Trimming cost V 3 bases and J 6 bases; bases outside gene matches: 11. The CDR3 sequence is 16 residues long. The CDR3 loop reads CASSLGSGTGTDTQYF. CDR3 DNA: TGTGCCAGCAGCTTGGGATCCGGGACAGGAACGGATACGCAGTATTTT.

V is TRBV6-1 and J is TRBJ2-7; 8 bases match TRBD2. Trimming cost V 4 bases and J 2 bases; bases outside gene matches: 10. The germline gives CDR1 MNHNS, CDR2 SASEGT. This CDR3 region has 16 residues. The CDR3 loop is CASSAVRAGGPYEQYF. The CDR3 DNA is TGTGCCAGCAGTGCCGTCCGGGCGGGGGGCCCCTACGAGCAGTACTTC.

This clone was detected a few times. The chain employs TRBV5-5 and TRBJ1-1, with no clear D. The CDR3 is 16 amino acids. V lost 1 base and J 3 bases, leaving 16 bases between the germline ends. Germline CDR1 is SGHKS and CDR2 is YYEKEE (reference sequence). For the CDR3, the DNA is TGTGCCAGCAGCTTGAACGGTTGGGCCGGAGACACTGAAGCTTTCTTT. Amino acid sequence: CASSLNGWAGDTEAFF.

This chain links TRBV10-2 with TRBJ2-7, with no clear D. Per the germline V gene, CDR1 is WSHSY and CDR2 is SAAADI. V lost 4 bases, J lost 4 bases, and 8 bases lay in between. The CDR3 totals 12 residues. DNA of the CDR3: TGCGCCAGCAGTGCGATAGGTTACGAGCAGTACTTC. Protein sequence: CASSAIGYEQYF.